What follows are 18 T cell receptor beta chains derived from one specimen sequenced in a study of T cell responses to AZD1222 COVID-19 vaccine. This table comes from immunoSEQ multiplex PCR, and its TCRdb copy is limited to in-frame clones, with some not included. The sample lists 50,000 to 85,000 clones; around 74% were seen once. The sample in question was peripheral blood, obtained on day 0 of MenACWY control vaccination. All receptors derive from an adult in good health.

In this sample, this clone turned up a few times. The CDR3 reads CAWSALGAGVGAFF. The CDR3 bases are TGTGCCTGGAGTGCCCTTGGGGCCGGAGTCGGGGCTTTCTTT. The chain employs TRBV30 and TRBJ1-1; TRBD1 might be the D (5 bases). This CDR3 contains 14 residues. CDR1 is GTSNPN, CDR2 SVGIG, per germline (reference sequence). V was clipped by 1 base and J by 11 bases, with 20 bases between them.

This clone has more than one count but fewer than ten. The chain employs TRBV27 and TRBJ1-1; D not certain. The V end lost 2 bases, the J end lost 8 bases, and 12 bases lay between the germline ends. The CDR3 loop spans 13 amino acids. Germline V lookup: CDR1 MNHEY, CDR2 SMNVEV (reference sequence). CDR3 region: CASSLGGLSEAFF. The CDR3 DNA is TGTGCCAGCAGTTTAGGAGGACTTTCCGAAGCTTTCTTT.

The chain carries TRBV9 and TRBJ2-1; no definite D call. Between the trimmed V and J ends, which lost 3 bases and 1 base, there was a span of 5 bases. This CDR3 is built from 13 residues. Germline CDR1 reads SGDLS; CDR2 reads YYNGEE. CDR3 in amino acids: CASSERSYNEQFF. The DNA of the CDR3 is TGTGCCAGCAGCGAGAGGTCCTACAATGAGCAGTTCTTC.

Only a few counts were recorded for this clone. The chain joins TRBV3-1 (or the pseudogene TRBV3-2) to TRBJ1-1, with TRBD1 matching 9 bases. The CDR3 is made up of 18 amino acids. Germline CDR1 is LGHDT and CDR2 is YNNKEL (reference sequence). With V trimmed by 2 bases and J by 4 bases, 14 bases remained unmatched. The CDR3 loop is CASSQLLPGQGRRTEAFF. The CDR3 DNA follows: TGTGCCAGCAGCCAACTCCTCCCGGGACAGGGACGTCGCACTGAAGCTTTCTTT.

There are a few counts of this clone. The chain couples TRBV2 to TRBJ2-7, with 8 bases matching TRBD1. After removal of 0 bases from V and 3 bases from J, the junction contained 4 bases not matched to a gene. The CDR3 totals 15 residues. Germline V gene sequence: CDR1 SNHLY, CDR2 FYNNEI. CDR3 region: CASSEAGTGYYEQYF. The CDR3 DNA follows: TGTGCCAGCAGTGAAGCTGGGACAGGTTACTACGAGCAGTACTTC.

This chain links TRBV2 with TRBJ2-1, with a possible D match to TRBD2 (5 bases). This CDR3 is 14 amino acids long. V was trimmed by 7 bases and J by 7 bases, leaving 17 bases between them. Germline CDR1 SNHLY, CDR2 FYNNEI. CDR3 sequence reads: CASNSRPRVNEQFF. The CDR3 nucleotides read TGTGCCAGCAATTCACGGCCGAGGGTGAATGAGCAGTTCTTC.

The genes are TRBV5-1 and TRBJ1-1; no reliable D call. Trimming cost V 5 bases and J 2 bases, with 16 bases left between them. The germline CDR1 and CDR2 sequences are SGHRS and YFSETQ. The length of the CDR3 is 15 residues. The DNA for the CDR3 is TGCGCCAGCAGGAAGGGAACAGATCGAAACACTGAAGCTTTCTTT. Its translation is CASRKGTDRNTEAFF.

The genes are TRBV2 and TRBJ1-3; unclear D gene. Per germline, CDR1 SNHLY and CDR2 FYNNEI. Trimming stripped 6 bases from V and 0 bases from J, with 3 bases between. The CDR3 is 12 residues long. The chain's CDR3 is CASSFSGNTIYF. Written as DNA, the CDR3 is TGTGCCAGCAGCTTCTCTGGAAACACCATATATTTT.

The chain employs TRBV28 and TRBJ1-1; D may be TRBD1 (5 bases). This CDR3 is built from 15 residues. V shed 2 bases and J shed 0 bases, with 10 bases lying between them. The germline V gene has CDR1 MDHEN and CDR2 SYDVKM. CDR3 nucleotides: TGTGCCAGCAGTTTAGGTGGGGCCATGAACACTGAAGCTTTCTTT. It codes for CASSLGGAMNTEAFF.

This clone was counted once. This sequence joins TRBV2 and TRBJ2-7; 8 bases agree with TRBD2. The CDR3 sequence is 14 residues long. V gave up 6 bases and J gave up 1 base; unmatched junction bases: 5. CDR1 is SNHLY, CDR2 FYNNEI, per germline. The CDR3 reads CASRAAGGSYEQYF. The CDR3 DNA reads as TGTGCCAGCAGGGCGGCGGGGGGATCCTACGAGCAGTACTTC.

The chain recombines TRBV27 with TRBJ1-2; TRBD1 is a possible D gene (6 bases). CDR3 size: 14 residues. The ends were cut back, 5 bases at V and 3 bases at J, with 13 bases in the middle. Germline CDR1 MNHEY, CDR2 SMNVEV (reference sequence). CDR3 in DNA: TGTGCCAGCAGTCCTTTGACAGGATACTATGGCTACACCTTC. It encodes CASSPLTGYYGYTF.

This clone appeared once. The CDR3 spells CASSLEGRGLTDTQYF. CDR3 bases: TGCGCCAGCAGCTTGGAAGGCAGAGGTTTAACAGATACGCAGTATTTT. The chain has TRBV5-1 and TRBJ2-3; D is ambiguous. From germline, CDR1 is SGHRS and CDR2 YFSETQ. The CDR3 runs 16 residues. The V end was cut by 0 bases, the J end by 3 bases, with 14 bases between.

In its sample, this clone was seen once. J is TRBJ2-7 and V is TRBV27; perhaps TRBD2 as D (7 bases). The length of the CDR3 is 16 residues. Germline lookup yields CDR1 MNHEY and CDR2 SMNVEV (reference sequence). V lost 5 bases to trimming and J lost 2 bases, with 19 bases between them. CDR3 amino acids: CASSPPSGAGAYEQYF. The CDR3 DNA reads as TGTGCCAGCAGTCCCCCCTCAGGGGCGGGAGCCTACGAGCAGTACTTC.

The chain uses TRBV19 and TRBJ1-1, with D unresolved. The germline V gene has CDR1 LNHDA and CDR2 SQIVND (reference sequence). The CDR3 runs 12 residues. V was cut by 6 bases and J by 1 base, with 6 bases left in between. The CDR3 DNA reads as TGTGCCAGTAGAGAGGGGAACACTGAAGCTTTCTTT. Its protein is CASREGNTEAFF.

The chain couples TRBV5-6 to TRBJ2-5, with D uncertain. The CDR3 has 13 residues. Germline V gives CDR1 SGHDT, CDR2 YYEEEE. Trimming removed 0 bases from V and 3 bases from J, with 6 bases in between. The CDR3 DNA reads as TGTGCCAGCAGCTTGGCAGACGAAGAGACCCAGTACTTC. Translated: CASSLADEETQYF.

This clone was seen ten or more times. The chain combines TRBV2 with TRBJ2-7; no definite D call. The V gene's germline CDR1 is SNHLY and CDR2 FYNNEI. V was shortened by 6 bases and J by 4 bases, with 16 bases between the two germline ends. CDR3 size: 14 residues. CDR3 region: CASREPFRVYEQYF. In DNA, the CDR3 is TGTGCCAGCAGGGAACCCTTCCGGGTGTACGAGCAGTACTTC.

The V gene is TRBV19, the J gene TRBJ1-5; tentatively, D is TRBD1 (6 bases). The CDR3 has 18 residues. V gave up 5 bases and J gave up 6 bases, with 26 bases separating them. The germline V gene has CDR1 LNHDA and CDR2 SQIVND (reference sequence). The CDR3 DNA reads as TGTGCCAGTAGTGACAAGGCTCCCACACAGGGATGGGGTCAGCCCCAGCATTTT. It codes for CASSDKAPTQGWGQPQHF.

This sequence joins TRBV5-6 and TRBJ2-7, with D perhaps matching TRBD1 (5 bases). This CDR3 is 15 amino acids long. V was pared by 1 base and J by 0 bases, with 11 bases between. Per germline, CDR1 SGHDT and CDR2 YYEEEE. CDR3 in amino acids: CASSLIQGGSYEQYF. The CDR3 DNA sequence: TGTGCCAGCAGCTTGATTCAGGGTGGCTCCTACGAGCAGTACTTC.